This T cell receptor beta chain was retrieved from a study of T cells in Graves' hyperthyroidism and ophthalmopathy. Study-wide results and limits: A model of 13 V-J features distinguished ophthalmopathy from stable hyperthyroidism. The blood repertoire included most of the expanded thyroid clonotypes above 0.001. Before onset, ophthalmopathy was predicted by the model a median around 6 months earlier.

In regard to this clonotype: Its antigen is not known.

The TCR beta CDR3 regions underwent amplification using RNA transcripts as the source. Using the HTBI primer set, a first-round RT-PCR was run on the TCR CDR3. MiXCR, run by TCRdb on the multiplex PCR reads, gives a single entry per CDR3 protein. The table records more than 300,000 distinct CDR3 sequences, about 15% of them present only once. With V trimmed by 5 bases and J by 1 base, 3 bases remained unmatched. This CDR3 spans 15 amino acids. Germline V gives CDR1 MGHRA, CDR2 YSYEKL. The sequence derives from a woman aged 30 to 39 with Graves' hyperthyroidism that later progressed to Graves' ophthalmopathy. This sequence joins TRBV4-1 and TRBJ2-5, with 11 bases fitting TRBD2. The sample consisted of blood. The CDR3 DNA follows: TGCGCCAGCAGCTATAGCGGGAGGGCCCAAGAGACCCAGTACTTC. It is translated as CASSYSGRAQETQYF.